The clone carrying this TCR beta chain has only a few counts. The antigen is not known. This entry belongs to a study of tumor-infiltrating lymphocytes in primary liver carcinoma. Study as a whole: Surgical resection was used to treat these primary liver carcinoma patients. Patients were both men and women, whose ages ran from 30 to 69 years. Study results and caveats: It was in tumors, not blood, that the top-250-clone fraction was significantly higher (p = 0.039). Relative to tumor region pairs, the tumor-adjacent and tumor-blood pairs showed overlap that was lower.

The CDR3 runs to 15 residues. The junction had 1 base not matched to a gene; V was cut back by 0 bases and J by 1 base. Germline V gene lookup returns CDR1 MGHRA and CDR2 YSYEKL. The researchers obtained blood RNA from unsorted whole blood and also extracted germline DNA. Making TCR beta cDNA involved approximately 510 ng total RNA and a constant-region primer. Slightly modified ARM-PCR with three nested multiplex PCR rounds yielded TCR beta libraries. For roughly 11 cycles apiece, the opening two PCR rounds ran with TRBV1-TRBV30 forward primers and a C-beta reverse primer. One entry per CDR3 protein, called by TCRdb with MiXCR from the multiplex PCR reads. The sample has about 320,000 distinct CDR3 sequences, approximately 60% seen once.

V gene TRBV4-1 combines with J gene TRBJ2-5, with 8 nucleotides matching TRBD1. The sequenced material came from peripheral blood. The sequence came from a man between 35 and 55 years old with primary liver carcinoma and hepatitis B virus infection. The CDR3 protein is CASSQEGQVQETQYF. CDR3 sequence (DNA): TGCGCCAGCAGCCAAGAGGGACAGGTCCAAGAGACCCAGTACTTC.